Following are 29 T cell receptor beta chains from one sample sequenced in a study of blood T cell repertoires in COVID-19. Here immunoSEQ multiplex PCR was the method, and the copy in TCRdb shows in-frame clones only, minus some. Among under 200,000 clones listed, about 86% were seen once. The sample taken for sequencing was peripheral blood. All receptors come from a man aged 45-60 years with active or convalescent COVID-19.

The chain is built from TRBV13 and TRBJ2-2; perhaps TRBD2 as D (8 bases). Trimming cost V 0 bases and J 3 bases, with 20 bases left between them. The CDR3 contains 19 residues. The germline CDR1 and CDR2 sequences are PRHDT and FYEKMQ (reference sequence). CDR3 bases: TGTGCCAGCAGCTTAGGGACGGCGGGGGGACAGATATACACCGGGGAGCTGTTTTTT. Its translation: CASSLGTAGGQIYTGELFF.

The chain recombines TRBV28 with TRBJ2-1; 9 bases agree with TRBD1. The trim removed 8 bases at V and 8 bases at J, leaving 4 bases unmatched. The V gene's germline CDR1 is MDHEN and CDR2 SYDVKM. This CDR3 spans 12 amino acids. The CDR3 protein is CASRQGVYEQFF. DNA for the CDR3: TGTGCCAGCCGACAGGGGGTATATGAGCAGTTCTTC.

This clone has a handful of counts. The V gene is TRBV24-1, the J gene TRBJ1-2; TRBD1 matches 7 bases. The germline CDR1 and CDR2 sequences are KGHDR and SFDVKD. The CDR3 loop spans 15 amino acids. Trimming cost V 3 bases and J 5 bases; bases outside gene matches: 8. DNA of the CDR3: TGTGCCACCAGTGATGGACGACAGGGCGGGTATGGCTACACCTTC. Its translation: CATSDGRQGGYGYTF.

The count of this clone is one. The chain carries TRBV12-5 and TRBJ2-3; 8 bases map to TRBD2. After removal of 3 bases from V and 2 bases from J, the junction contained 7 bases not matched to a gene. This CDR3 is 16 amino acids long. CDR1 is LGHNT and CDR2 is FRNRAP in the germline V gene. CDR3 nucleotide sequence: TGTGCTAGTGGTTTCGGGATAGCGGGGTTCACAGATACGCAGTATTTT. Protein sequence: CASGFGIAGFTDTQYF.

The rearrangement joins TRBV11-2 to TRBJ2-2, with a tentative D call TRBD1 (5 bases). The CDR3 runs to 14 residues. Germline lookup yields CDR1 SGHAT and CDR2 FQNNGV. Deletions cut 2 bases from V and 4 bases from J, with 8 bases between. The CDR3 bases are TGTGCCAGCAGCTTACAGGGTATCACCGGGGAGCTGTTTTTT. As protein: CASSLQGITGELFF.

The chain employs TRBV5-1 and TRBJ1-6; 7 bases align to TRBD1. This CDR3 is 15 amino acids long. Germline CDR1 reads SGHRS; CDR2 reads YFSETQ. V dropped 4 bases and J dropped 7; count of bases not matched to a gene: 8. The chain's CDR3 is CASSPRDSANSPLHF. The DNA of the CDR3 is TGCGCCAGCAGCCCCCGGGACAGCGCAAATTCACCCCTCCACTTT.

CDR3 bases: TGTGCCAGCAGTGAAAGCAGCGGGGCGCGTTATGAGCAGTTCTTC. Translating gives CASSESSGARYEQFF. This chain links TRBV7-2 with TRBJ2-1; 7 bases map to TRBD2. Germline trimming cut 6 bases from V and 8 bases from J; bases unmatched to any gene: 13. The V gene's germline CDR1 is SGHTA and CDR2 FQGNSA. The CDR3 is 15 residues long.

This clone has only one observation. The genes are TRBV18 and TRBJ1-2; no firm D call. The CDR3 is 14 amino acids. The V end lost 3 bases, the J end lost 2 bases, and 10 bases lay between the germline ends. Germline V lookup: CDR1 KGHSH, CDR2 LQKENI. This CDR3 reads CASSPGGQNYGYTF. In DNA form, the CDR3 reads TGTGCCAGCTCACCCGGTGGGCAAAACTATGGCTACACCTTC.

This chain uses TRBV5-5 with TRBJ2-5, with a weak D call TRBD2 (6 bases). V lost 4 bases and J lost 4, with 14 bases in between. The CDR3 contains 14 residues. The V gene's germline CDR1 is SGHKS and CDR2 YYEKEE (reference sequence). The CDR3 DNA reads as TGTGCCAGCAGCCATAGCGGACACCCAGAGACCCAGTACTTC. Encoded protein: CASSHSGHPETQYF.

This chain links TRBV7-8 with TRBJ1-5, with D possibly matching TRBD1 (5 bases). The germline gives CDR1 SGHVS, CDR2 FQNEAQ. The CDR3 extends over 11 amino acids. The ends were cut back, 4 bases at V and 10 bases at J, with 8 bases in the middle. The CDR3, as DNA: TGTGCCAGCAGCTCCCAGGGACCCCAGCATTTT. It specifies CASSSQGPQHF.

V is TRBV2 and J is TRBJ1-1; no definite D call. CDR1 and CDR2 from the germline V gene are SNHLY and FYNNEI. There are 12 residues in the CDR3. The germline V and J ends were trimmed by 6 bases and 4 bases, with 9 bases remaining between them. DNA for the CDR3: TGTGCCAGCAGCGTCCGGGGCACTGAAGCTTTCTTT. Its protein product is CASSVRGTEAFF.

Here the CDR3 DNA reads TGTGCCAGCAGCCCATACCGACTAGCGGGAGCCCCCGATACGCAGTATTTT. Translated: CASSPYRLAGAPDTQYF. The chain has TRBV5-6 and TRBJ2-3, with 12 bases lining up with TRBD2. The CDR3 is 17 amino acids. Looked up from germline, CDR1 is SGHDT and CDR2 is YYEEEE. J was trimmed by 6 bases and V by 4 bases; bases with no gene match: 12.

The chain has TRBV6-5 and TRBJ1-2, with TRBD1 identical over 7 bases. The germline V gene has CDR1 MNHEY and CDR2 SVGAGI. This CDR3 has 14 residues. The J segment lost 5 bases and the V segment lost 5 bases, leaving 8 bases of the junction unmatched. CDR3 in amino acids: CASSRQGLGYGYTF. As DNA, the CDR3 is TGTGCCAGCAGTCGACAGGGTTTAGGGTATGGCTACACCTTC.

The V and J genes are TRBV5-4 and TRBJ2-1, with D unresolved. V was pared by 2 bases and J by 12 bases, with 9 bases between. Germline lookup yields CDR1 SGHNT and CDR2 YYREEE (reference sequence). The length of the CDR3 is 11 residues. The DNA of the CDR3 is TGTGCCAGCAGCTTCCGCTCCGGGCAGTTCTTC. This translates into CASSFRSGQFF. Full variable domain (remainder filled in from reference TRBV5-4 and TRBJ2-1): ETGVTQSPTHLIKTRGQQVTLRCSSQSGHNTVSWYQQALGQGPQFIFQYYREEENGRGNFPPRFSGLQFPNYSSELNVNALELDDSALYLCASSFRSGQFFGPGTRLTVL.

This chain links TRBV9 with TRBJ1-2, with D perhaps matching TRBD1 (5 bases). The CDR3 contains 16 residues. Trimming took 0 bases from V and 5 from J, leaving 17 bases between them. Germline lookup yields CDR1 SGDLS and CDR2 YYNGEE. CDR3 residues: CASSVELEGAGYGYTF. The DNA of the CDR3 is TGTGCCAGCAGCGTAGAATTGGAAGGGGCCGGGTATGGCTACACCTTC.

This clone was observed a single time. The rearrangement uses TRBV7-8 and TRBJ2-3; weak D call: TRBD2 (6 bases). V lost 0 bases and J 3 bases, leaving 16 bases between the germline ends. CDR3 size: 17 residues. CDR1 is SGHVS, CDR2 FQNEAQ, per germline. The DNA of the CDR3 is TGTGCCAGCAGCTTAGCGTCAACCCTCCGGGGGACAGATACGCAGTATTTT. It yields the protein CASSLASTLRGTDTQYF.

The J gene is TRBJ2-2, the V gene TRBV10-3, with TRBD2 as a possible D gene (5 bases). The V and J ends lost 0 bases and 5 bases respectively, with 10 bases between them. This CDR3 has 15 amino acids. Per germline, CDR1 ENHRY and CDR2 SYGVKD. CDR3 coding DNA: TGTGCCATCAGTGAGTCGAACGGAGGAACCGGGGAGCTGTTTTTT. It encodes CAISESNGGTGELFF.

J is TRBJ1-2 and V is TRBV11-2; 11 bases align to TRBD1. The CDR3 spans 16 residues. V trimming: 4 bases; J trimming: 6 bases; junction bases outside the gene matches: 10. Germline loops: CDR1 SGHAT, CDR2 FQNNGV. The CDR3 DNA reads TGTGCCAGCAGCTCCAGACTCGGGACAGGGGGAGATGGCTACACCTTC. This gives the protein CASSSRLGTGGDGYTF.

The chain has TRBV11-3 and TRBJ2-7; 7 bases align to TRBD1. The CDR3 extends over 14 amino acids. Trimming removed 5 bases from V and 1 base from J; junction bases left unmatched: 5. The germline CDR1 and CDR2 sequences are SGHNT and YENEEA. The CDR3 region has the DNA TGTGCCAGCAGCGTTAACAGGGGATCCTACGAGCAGTACTTC. Its protein is CASSVNRGSYEQYF. The variable domain in full, completed from reference TRBV11-3 and TRBJ2-7, reads EAGVVQSPRYKIIEKKQPVAFWCNPISGHNTLYWYLQNLGQGPELLIRYENEEAVDDSQLPKDRFSAERLKGVDSTLKIQPAELGDSAVYLCASSVNRGSYEQYFGPGTRLTVT.

This clone was detected a few times. The J gene is TRBJ1-1, the V gene TRBV5-1; the match to TRBD1 covers 8 bases. The CDR3 sequence is 19 residues long. Unmatched junction bases numbered 14, after V lost 0 bases and J lost 1 base. Germline CDR1 SGHRS, CDR2 YFSETQ. CDR3 sequence (DNA): TGCGCCAGCAGCTTGGAGGGCAGGGGGCCGGTTTTGTCGAACACTGAAGCTTTCTTT. Amino acid sequence: CASSLEGRGPVLSNTEAFF.

This clone showed up just once. Here the CDR3 reads CASSPSAGGPYEQYF. CDR3 nucleotide sequence: TGTGCCAGCAGCCCCTCAGCGGGAGGCCCCTACGAGCAGTACTTC. V is TRBV11-3 and J is TRBJ2-7; 9 nucleotides match TRBD2. Germline V gene data show CDR1 as SGHNT and CDR2 as YENEEA. V shed 5 bases, J shed 2 bases, and the junction held 7 bases outside the gene matches. The length of the CDR3 is 15 residues.

The chain couples TRBV4-2 to TRBJ1-4; no clear D. The CDR3 sequence is 15 residues long. V was shortened by 1 base and J by 8 bases, with 14 bases between the two germline ends. Germline-derived CDR1 and CDR2 are LGHNA and YNFKEQ. CDR3 residues: CASSQGGSLAEKLFF. The DNA of the CDR3 is TGTGCCAGCAGCCAAGGAGGGAGCCTCGCCGAAAAACTGTTTTTT.

The rearrangement joins TRBV30 to TRBJ1-3; TRBD1 is a possible D gene (5 bases). The V gene lost 4 bases and the J gene lost 0 bases, with 16 bases spanning the gap. The CDR3 spans 16 residues. Germline loops: CDR1 GTSNPN, CDR2 SVGIG (reference sequence). CDR3 region: CAWKNPRVISGNTIYF. CDR3 nucleotides: TGTGCCTGGAAGAATCCCAGGGTTATCTCTGGAAACACCATATATTTT.

The rearrangement joins TRBV7-9 to TRBJ1-1, with 10 bases matching TRBD1. The CDR3 runs to 17 residues. Germline V lookup: CDR1 SEHNR, CDR2 FQNEAQ (reference sequence). Unmatched junction bases numbered 7, after V lost 2 bases and J lost 1 base. CDR3 sequence: CASSLPQRDRGNTEAFF. Written as DNA, the CDR3 is TGTGCCAGCAGCTTACCCCAAAGGGACAGGGGGAACACTGAAGCTTTCTTT.

The gene calls are TRBV12-3 or TRBV12-4 and TRBJ2-1; D is unclear. CDR3 size: 12 residues. V shed 6 bases and J shed 9 bases, with 12 bases lying between them. This CDR3 is CASSPSVSEQFF. DNA of the CDR3: TGTGCCAGCAGCCCTAGTGTGAGTGAGCAGTTCTTC.

This chain connects TRBV28 to TRBJ2-2; TRBD1 aligns across 10 bases. Germline values: CDR1 MDHEN, CDR2 SYDVKM. The CDR3 runs to 14 residues. The J segment lost 6 bases and the V segment lost 8 bases, leaving 6 bases of the junction unmatched. In DNA form, the CDR3 reads TGTGCCAGCTTTCGACAGGGGGCGCCCGGGGAGCTGTTTTTT. Translated: CASFRQGAPGELFF. Full variable domain (remainder filled in from reference TRBV28 and TRBJ2-2): DVKVTQSSRYLVKRTGEKVFLECVQDMDHENMFWYRQDPGLGLRLIYFSYDVKMKEKGDIPEGYSVSREKKERFSLILESASTNQTSMYLCASFRQGAPGELFFGEGSRLTVL.

The chain uses TRBV4-3 and TRBJ2-7; D perhaps matches TRBD2 (6 bases). Germline-derived CDR1 and CDR2 are LGHNA and YSLEER. The V gene lost 4 bases and the J gene lost 4 bases, with 17 bases spanning the gap. This CDR3 contains 15 residues. The CDR3 here is CASSLGGVGSYEQYF. The CDR3 DNA is TGCGCCAGCAGCCTAGGCGGGGTGGGCAGTTACGAGCAGTACTTC.

J is TRBJ2-5 and V is TRBV4-1, with 8 nucleotides matching TRBD1. Germline-derived CDR1 and CDR2 are MGHRA and YSYEKL. The junction had 9 bases not matched to a gene; V was cut back by 1 base and J by 5 bases. CDR3 size: 16 residues. The CDR3: CASSQGWTGPTETQYF. CDR3 nucleotide sequence: TGCGCCAGCAGCCAAGGGTGGACAGGGCCTACGGAGACCCAGTACTTC.

The chain links TRBV10-3 to TRBJ2-7; TRBD2 matches 11 bases. Germline CDR1 and CDR2: ENHRY and SYGVKD. The trim removed 3 bases at V and 5 bases at J, leaving 3 bases unmatched. This CDR3 spans 14 amino acids. The CDR3 loop is CAISDQLAGDEQYF. In nucleotides, the CDR3 is TGTGCCATCAGTGACCAACTAGCGGGAGACGAGCAGTACTTC.